This T cell receptor beta chain was observed in a study of blood T cell repertoires in COVID-19. The overall study: COVID-19 samples collected from the United States, Italy and Spain covered acute and convalescent phases. Sources were T cells, B-cell-depleted T cells, or PBMCs; the material itself was cDNA or gDNA.

TCRdb's table, derived via immunoSEQ multiplex PCR, lists solely in-frame clones and lacks some. The sample consists of roughly 40,000 clones, around 74% of them appearing once. This CDR3 spans 13 amino acids. With 6 bases clipped from V and 10 bases from J, the junction kept 5 bases outside the gene matches. CDR1 MNHEY and CDR2 SVGAGI come from the germline V gene. The V call is TRBV6-5, the J call TRBJ1-6; 8 nucleotides agree with TRBD1. The sequencing input was peripheral blood. The receptor was derived from a man aged 65 to 79 with acute or convalescent COVID-19. CDR3 loop: CASRQGVRSPLHF. As DNA, the CDR3 is TGTGCCAGCAGACAGGGGGTCCGGTCACCCCTCCACTTT.